This T cell receptor (beta chain) was recorded in a study of T cell responses to AZD1222 COVID-19 vaccine. Germline V lookup: CDR1 MNHEY, CDR2 SVGAGI. Trimming pared 6 bases from V and 0 bases from J, leaving 6 bases between. This CDR3 is 13 amino acids long. Using immunoSEQ multiplex PCR, the repertoire was profiled, and TCRdb retains in-frame clones only, with some absent. Of around 130,000 clones listed, less than 95% were seen once; the top ten hold roughly 5%. Overall study findings and caveats: Spike-specific TCR breadth and depth grew following two AZD1222 doses. Donors, mostly white British, included more females; clonal diversity was possibly underestimated. Spike-spanning, vaccine-associated CD4 TCRs were dominant at 160-218 and 743-854. None of the repertoires were sampled until the peak T cell response had passed.

This clone is a singleton in its sample. The target antigen is unknown. The clonotype originates from an adult in good health. The starting material was peripheral blood, obtained on day 0 of AZD1222 vaccination. The chain couples TRBV6-5 to TRBJ2-1, with D unresolved. The CDR3 loop reads CASRRSSYNEQFF. In DNA, the CDR3 is TGTGCCAGCAGAAGAAGCTCCTACAATGAGCAGTTCTTC.